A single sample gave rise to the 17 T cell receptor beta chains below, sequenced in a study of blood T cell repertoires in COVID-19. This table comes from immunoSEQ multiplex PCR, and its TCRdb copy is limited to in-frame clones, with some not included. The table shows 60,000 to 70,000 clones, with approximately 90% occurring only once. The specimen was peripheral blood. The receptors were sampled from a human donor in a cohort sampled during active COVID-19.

CDR3 bases: TGTGCCAGCAGCTTATTGGGGGGGATAAACAATGAGCAGTTCTTC. The encoded protein is CASSLLGGINNEQFF. The chain is built from TRBV7-9 and TRBJ2-1, with TRBD2 matching over 7 bases. Unmatched junction bases numbered 6, after V lost 2 bases and J lost 5 bases. This CDR3 spans 15 amino acids. Germline values: CDR1 SEHNR, CDR2 FQNEAQ (reference sequence).

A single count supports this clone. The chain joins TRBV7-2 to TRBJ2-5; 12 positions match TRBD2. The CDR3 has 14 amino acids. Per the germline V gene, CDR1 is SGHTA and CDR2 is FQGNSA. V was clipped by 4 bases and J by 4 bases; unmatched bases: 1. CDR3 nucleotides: TGTGCCAGCAGCTCTAGCGGGGGGGGAGAGACCCAGTACTTC. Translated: CASSSSGGGETQYF.

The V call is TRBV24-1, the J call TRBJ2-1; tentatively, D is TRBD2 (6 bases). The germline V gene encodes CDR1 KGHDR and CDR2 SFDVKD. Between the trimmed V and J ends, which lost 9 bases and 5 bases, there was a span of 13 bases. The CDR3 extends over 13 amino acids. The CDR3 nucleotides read TGTGCCACCCGGGACTCTCGTAACAATGAGCAGTTCTTC. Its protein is CATRDSRNNEQFF.

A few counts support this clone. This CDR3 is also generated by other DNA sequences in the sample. This CDR3 reads CASSLAGNTEAFF. As DNA, the CDR3 is TGCGCCAGCAGCTTGGCGGGGAACACTGAAGCTTTCTTT. The genes are TRBV5-1 and TRBJ1-1, with unresolved D. The CDR3 spans 13 residues. The germline V gene has CDR1 SGHRS and CDR2 YFSETQ. Trimming removed 0 bases from V and 1 base from J, with 4 bases in between.

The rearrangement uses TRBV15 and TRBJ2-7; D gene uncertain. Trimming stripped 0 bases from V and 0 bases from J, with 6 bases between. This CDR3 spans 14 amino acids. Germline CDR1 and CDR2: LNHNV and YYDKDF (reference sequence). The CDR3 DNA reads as TGTGCCACCAGCAGAGACCGGAGCTCCTACGAGCAGTACTTC. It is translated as CATSRDRSSYEQYF.

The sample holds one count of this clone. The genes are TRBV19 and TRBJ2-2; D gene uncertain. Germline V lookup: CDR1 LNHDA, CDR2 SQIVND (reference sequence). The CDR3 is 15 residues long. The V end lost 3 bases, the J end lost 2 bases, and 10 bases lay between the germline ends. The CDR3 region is CASSIEAGNTGELFF. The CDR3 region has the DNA TGTGCCAGTAGTATCGAAGCAGGAAACACCGGGGAGCTGTTTTTT.

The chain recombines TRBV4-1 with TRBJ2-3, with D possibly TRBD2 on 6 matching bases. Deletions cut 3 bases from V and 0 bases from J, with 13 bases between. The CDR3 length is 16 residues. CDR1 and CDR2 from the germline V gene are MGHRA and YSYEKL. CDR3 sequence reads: CASSQVPSASTDTQYF. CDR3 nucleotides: TGCGCCAGCAGCCAGGTCCCTAGCGCAAGCACAGATACGCAGTATTTT.

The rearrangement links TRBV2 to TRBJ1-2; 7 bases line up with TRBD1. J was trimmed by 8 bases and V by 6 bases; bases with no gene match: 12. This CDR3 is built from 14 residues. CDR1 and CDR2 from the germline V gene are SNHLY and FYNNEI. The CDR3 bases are TGTGCCAGCAGCCTTCGACAGGGTCTGCTGGGCTACACCTTC. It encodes CASSLRQGLLGYTF.

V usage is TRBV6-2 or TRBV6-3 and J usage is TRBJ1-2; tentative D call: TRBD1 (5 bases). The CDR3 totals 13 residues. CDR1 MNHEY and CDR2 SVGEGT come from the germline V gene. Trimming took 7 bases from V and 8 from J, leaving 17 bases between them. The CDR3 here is CASTPPGEKGYTF. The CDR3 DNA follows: TGTGCCAGCACCCCCCCGGGGGAGAAGGGCTACACCTTC.

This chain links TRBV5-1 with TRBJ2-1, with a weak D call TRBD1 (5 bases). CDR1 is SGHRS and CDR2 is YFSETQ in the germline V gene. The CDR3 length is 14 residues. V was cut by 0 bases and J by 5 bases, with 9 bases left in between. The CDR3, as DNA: TGCGCCAGCAGCTTGGCGCTAGGGGACAATGAGCAGTTCTTC. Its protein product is CASSLALGDNEQFF.

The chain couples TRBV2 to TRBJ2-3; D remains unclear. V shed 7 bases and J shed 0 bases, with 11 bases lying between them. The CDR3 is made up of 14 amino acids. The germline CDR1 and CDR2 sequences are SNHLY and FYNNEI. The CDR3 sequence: CASNGYSSTDTQYF. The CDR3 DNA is TGTGCCAGCAACGGGTACTCTAGCACAGATACGCAGTATTTT. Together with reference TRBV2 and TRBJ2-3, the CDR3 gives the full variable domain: EPEVTQTPSHQVTQMGQEVILRCVPISNHLYFYWYRQILGQKVEFLVSFYNNEISEKSEIFDDQFSVERPDGSNFTLKIRSTKLEDSAMYFCASNGYSSTDTQYFGPGTRLTVL.

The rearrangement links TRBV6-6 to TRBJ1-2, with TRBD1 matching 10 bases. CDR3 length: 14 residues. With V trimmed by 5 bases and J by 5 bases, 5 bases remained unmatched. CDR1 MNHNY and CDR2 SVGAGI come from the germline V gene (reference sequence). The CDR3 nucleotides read TGTGCCAGCAGTAGGGACAGGGGAGGGTATGGCTACACCTTC. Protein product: CASSRDRGGYGYTF.

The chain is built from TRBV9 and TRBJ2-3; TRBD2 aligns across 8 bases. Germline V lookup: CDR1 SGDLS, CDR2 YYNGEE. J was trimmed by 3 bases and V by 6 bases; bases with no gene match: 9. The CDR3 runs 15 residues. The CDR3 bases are TGTGCCAGCACCAGTAGCGGGATCGGTACAGATACGCAGTATTTT. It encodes CASTSSGIGTDTQYF. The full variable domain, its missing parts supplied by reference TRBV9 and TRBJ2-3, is DSGVTQTPKHLITATGQRVTLRCSPRSGDLSVYWYQQSLDQGLQFLIQYYNGEERAKGNILERFSAQQFPDLHSELNLSSLELGDSALYFCASTSSGIGTDTQYFGPGTRLTVL.

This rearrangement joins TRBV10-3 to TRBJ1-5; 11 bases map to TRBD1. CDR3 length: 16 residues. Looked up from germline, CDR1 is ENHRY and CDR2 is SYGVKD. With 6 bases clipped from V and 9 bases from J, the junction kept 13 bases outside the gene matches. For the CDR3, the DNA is TGTGCCATCAGCCCGGGGACAGGGGGGGAAGGAGGGCCCCAGCATTTT. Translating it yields CAISPGTGGEGGPQHF.

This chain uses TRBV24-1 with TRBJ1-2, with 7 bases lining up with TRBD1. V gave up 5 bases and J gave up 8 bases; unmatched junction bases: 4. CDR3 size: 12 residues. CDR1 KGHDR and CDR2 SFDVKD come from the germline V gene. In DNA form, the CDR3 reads TGTGCCACCAGTGCACAGGGGTTAGGCTACACCTTC. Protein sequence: CATSAQGLGYTF.

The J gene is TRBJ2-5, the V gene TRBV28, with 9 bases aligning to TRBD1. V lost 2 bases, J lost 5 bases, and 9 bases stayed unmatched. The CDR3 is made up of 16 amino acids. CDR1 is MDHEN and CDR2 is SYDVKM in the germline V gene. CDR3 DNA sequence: TGTGCCAGCAGTTTAAGGACAGGGGCGGCCCGGGAGACCCAGTACTTC. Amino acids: CASSLRTGAARETQYF.

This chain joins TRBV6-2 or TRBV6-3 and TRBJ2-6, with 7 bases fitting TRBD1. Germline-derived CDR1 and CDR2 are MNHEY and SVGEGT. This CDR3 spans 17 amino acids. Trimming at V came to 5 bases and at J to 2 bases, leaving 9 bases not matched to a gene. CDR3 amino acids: CASSIPRQGAGANVLTF. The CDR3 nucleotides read TGTGCCAGCAGTATACCGCGCCAGGGGGCTGGGGCCAACGTCCTGACTTTC.